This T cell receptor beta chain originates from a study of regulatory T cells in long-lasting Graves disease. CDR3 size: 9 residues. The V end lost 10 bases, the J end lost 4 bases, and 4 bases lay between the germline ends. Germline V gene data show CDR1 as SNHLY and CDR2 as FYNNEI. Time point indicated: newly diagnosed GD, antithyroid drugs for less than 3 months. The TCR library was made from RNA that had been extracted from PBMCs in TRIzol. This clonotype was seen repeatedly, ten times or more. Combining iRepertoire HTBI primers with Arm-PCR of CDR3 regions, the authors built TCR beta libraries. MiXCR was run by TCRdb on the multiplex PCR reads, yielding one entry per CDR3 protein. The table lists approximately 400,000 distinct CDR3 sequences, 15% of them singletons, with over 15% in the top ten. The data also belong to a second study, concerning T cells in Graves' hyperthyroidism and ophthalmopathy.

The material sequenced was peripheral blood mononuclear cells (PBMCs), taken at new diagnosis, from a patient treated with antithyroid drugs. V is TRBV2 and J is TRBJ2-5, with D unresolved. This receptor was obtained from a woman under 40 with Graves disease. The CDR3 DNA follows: TGTGCCACAGGAGAGACCCAGTACTTC. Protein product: CATGETQYF.